These T cell receptor beta chains were read from a single sample in a study of identical twins. MiXCR was run by TCRdb on the 5' RACE reads, yielding one entry per CDR3 protein. The table has some 760,000 distinct CDR3 sequences, 15% to 20% seen once; the top ten hold about an eighth. This sample also appeared in a second study, on T cells expressing NK-cell markers.

Input material: PBMCs. These receptor sequences come from a woman in her late teens or twenties in good health. Each CDR3 is given with its conserved first and last residue. D genes are given only for firm matches. Clone sizes are given selectively: once, few, many, or a class where the clone is expanded.

TRBJ1-2	15	.	.	TRBV5-1	CASSLLSTGMGGYTF	TGCGCCAGCAGCTTGTTATCGACGGGCATGGGGGGCTACACCTTC
TRBJ2-1	16	TRBD2	few	TRBV12-3/TRBV12-4	CASSGGLAGDYNEQFF	TGTGCCAGCAGTGGGGGATTGGCGGGAGATTACAATGAGCAGTTCTTC
TRBJ2-2	12	.	few	TRBV24-1	CATSDFSGELFF	TGTGCCACCAGTGATTTTTCCGGGGAGCTGTTTTTT
TRBJ1-2	16	.	.	TRBV5-1	CASSPVTGFPNYGYTF	TGCGCCAGCAGCCCCGTAACAGGGTTTCCTAACTATGGCTACACCTTC
TRBJ2-7	15	TRBD2	.	TRBV7-9	CASSAASGNSYEQYF	TGTGCCAGCAGCGCAGCCAGCGGGAACTCCTACGAGCAGTACTTC
TRBJ2-2	14	.	.	TRBV20-1	CSARDIANTGELFF	TGCAGTGCTAGAGATATAGCGAACACCGGGGAGCTGTTTTTT
TRBJ2-1	14	.	few	TRBV5-5	CASSLDVRGQEQFF	TGTGCCAGCAGCTTGGATGTGCGGGGTCAGGAGCAGTTCTTC
TRBJ1-2	17	TRBD1	once	TRBV13	CASSSEVIEQGVAGYTF	TGTGCCAGCAGCTCTGAAGTTATAGAGCAGGGGGTGGCTGGCTACACCTTC
TRBJ1-2	11	TRBD1	many	TRBV20-1	CSAPTGGGYTF	TGCAGTGCCCCGACAGGGGGTGGCTACACCTTC
TRBJ1-4	14	.	.	TRBV5-1	CASSLEGTSEKLFF	TGCGCCAGCAGCTTGGAGGGGACCAGTGAAAAACTGTTTTTT
TRBJ2-1	18	.	few	TRBV6-2/TRBV6-3	CASSSPVWVVSSYNEQFF	TGTGCCAGCAGTTCCCCGGTATGGGTAGTGAGCTCCTACAATGAGCAGTTCTTC
TRBJ2-5	14	TRBD2	.	TRBV20-1	CSANRGGIQETQYF	TGCAGTGCTAATCGCGGGGGTATACAAGAGACCCAGTACTTC
TRBJ2-1	15	TRBD2	.	TRBV28	CASSLVRTSGGEQFF	TGTGCCAGCAGTTTAGTAAGGACTAGCGGGGGGGAGCAGTTCTTC
TRBJ2-7	15	TRBD2	.	TRBV11-1	CASRRGERGNYEQYF	TGTGCCAGCCGAAGGGGAGAGCGGGGGAACTACGAGCAGTACTTC
TRBJ2-1	16	TRBD2	many	TRBV5-1	CASRKVGLAGANEQFF	TGCGCCAGCAGAAAAGTGGGGCTAGCGGGAGCCAATGAGCAGTTCTTC
TRBJ2-5	17	TRBD2	many	TRBV29-1	CSVVLGLAGGTKETQYF	TGCAGCGTTGTTTTAGGGCTAGCGGGAGGTACGAAAGAGACCCAGTACTTC
TRBJ2-4	12	.	.	TRBV19	CASSMSDGIQYF	TGTGCCAGTAGTATGTCCGACGGGATTCAGTACTTC
TRBJ2-3	15	.	.	TRBV6-1	CASSGRDLNTDTQYF	TGTGCCAGCAGTGGCCGGGACCTGAACACAGATACGCAGTATTTT
TRBJ2-4	15	TRBD1	few	TRBV20-1	CSAKGQGAAKNIQYF	TGCAGTGCGAAGGGACAGGGGGCGGCCAAAAACATTCAGTACTTC
TRBJ2-5	15	.	many	TRBV11-2	CASSQRSVGRETQYF	TGTGCCAGCAGCCAACGGTCCGTGGGGCGGGAGACCCAGTACTTC
TRBJ2-7	13	.	many	TRBV12-3/TRBV12-4	CASSSSSGYEQYF	TGTGCCAGCAGTTCGAGTAGCGGCTACGAGCAGTACTTC
TRBJ2-5	13	.	.	TRBV20-1	CSASRSYQETQYF	TGCAGTGCTAGTCGCTCCTACCAAGAGACCCAGTACTTC
TRBJ2-7	15	TRBD2	.	TRBV6-2/TRBV6-3	CASSSPRIAGYEQYF	TGTGCCAGCAGTTCCCCCCGAATAGCGGGCTACGAGCAGTACTTC
TRBJ2-7	17	TRBD1	few	TRBV14	CASSHSYRDRGSYEQYF	TGTGCCAGCAGCCATTCCTACCGGGACAGGGGATCCTACGAGCAGTACTTC
TRBJ1-1	11	.	few	TRBV20-1	CSGGENTEAFF	TGCAGTGGGGGGGAAAACACTGAAGCTTTCTTT
TRBJ1-2	18	.	.	TRBV4-3	CASSPQGGKPQRHYGYTF	TGCGCCAGCAGCCCCCAGGGAGGAAAACCCCAGCGGCACTATGGCTACACCTTC
TRBJ2-5	15	.	few	TRBV6-5	CASSYIGASRETQYF	TGTGCCAGCAGTTACATCGGGGCCTCAAGGGAGACCCAGTACTTC
TRBJ2-3	14	TRBD2	few	TRBV6-2/TRBV6-3	CASSFSGRGDTQYF	TGTGCCAGCAGTTTTAGCGGGCGAGGGGATACGCAGTATTTT
TRBJ1-1	14	.	few	TRBV20-1	CSARDGPLNTEAFF	TGCAGTGCTAGAGACGGGCCTTTGAACACTGAAGCTTTCTTT
TRBJ2-6	15	.	.	TRBV7-3	CASSLIHSGANVLTF	TGTGCCAGCAGCTTAATCCATTCTGGGGCCAACGTCCTGACTTTC
TRBJ2-5	15	TRBD1	.	TRBV13	CASTDGTGVLETQYF	TGTGCCAGCACCGACGGGACAGGGGTCTTAGAGACCCAGTACTTC
TRBJ1-6	14	.	.	TRBV6-2/TRBV6-3	CASSYVSGNSPLHF	TGTGCCAGCAGTTACGTGTCGGGGAATTCACCCCTCCACTTT
TRBJ2-1	15	TRBD2	.	TRBV7-2	CAHSRTSGDYNEQFF	TGTGCCCACAGCCGTACTAGCGGGGATTACAATGAGCAGTTCTTC
TRBJ1-5	15	.	few	TRBV12-3/TRBV12-4	CASTLREAGNQPQHF	TGTGCCAGCACCCTCCGGGAGGCGGGCAATCAGCCCCAGCATTTT
TRBJ1-2	16	.	.	TRBV18	CASSPLSRSPNDGYTF	TGTGCCAGCTCACCATTAAGCAGGAGTCCTAACGATGGCTACACCTTC
TRBJ2-1	12	.	few	TRBV5-1	CASSLGIHEQFF	TGCGCCAGCAGCTTGGGCATCCATGAGCAGTTCTTC
TRBJ1-5	13	.	few	TRBV12-3/TRBV12-4	CASTLVRGQPQHF	TGTGCCAGCACCCTGGTACGCGGTCAGCCCCAGCATTTT
TRBJ1-1	11	.	few	TRBV29-1	CSVVGRLEAFF	TGCAGCGTTGTAGGGCGCCTTGAAGCTTTCTTT
TRBJ2-2	13	.	.	TRBV29-1	CSVEDRGSGELFF	TGCAGCGTTGAAGATCGAGGGTCCGGGGAGCTGTTTTTT
TRBJ2-7	15	.	.	TRBV25-1	CASRNTASTPYEQYF	TGTGCCAGCAGGAACACAGCCAGTACTCCGTACGAGCAGTACTTC
TRBJ2-7	12	.	.	TRBV12-5	CASGHRDDEQYF	TGTGCTAGTGGTCACCGGGACGACGAGCAGTACTTC
TRBJ2-7	17	TRBD2	.	TRBV20-1	CSARDLLSGRPLYEQYF	TGCAGTGCTAGAGATTTACTGAGCGGGAGGCCCCTCTACGAGCAGTACTTC
TRBJ2-7	15	TRBD2	.	TRBV5-1	CASSWAPGTSAEQYF	TGCGCCAGCAGCTGGGCGCCCGGGACTAGCGCCGAGCAGTACTTC
TRBJ2-5	14	.	few	TRBV12-3/TRBV12-4	CASSLETLGETQYF	TGTGCCAGCAGTTTAGAGACGTTGGGGGAGACCCAGTACTTC
TRBJ2-7	13	.	.	TRBV6-5	CASRLSISYEQYF	TGTGCCAGCAGATTAAGTATCTCCTACGAGCAGTACTTC
TRBJ1-2	15	TRBD1	.	TRBV3-1	CASSPAGQRNYGYTF	TGTGCCAGCAGCCCCGCGGGACAGAGGAACTATGGCTACACCTTC
TRBJ2-6	16	.	.	TRBV19	CASSPAANTGANVLTF	TGTGCCAGTAGTCCTGCGGCCAACACTGGGGCCAACGTCCTGACTTTC
TRBJ2-3	16	.	once	TRBV4-2	CASSQGSDPPSDTQYF	TGTGCCAGCAGCCAGGGGAGCGATCCGCCCTCAGATACGCAGTATTTT
TRBJ1-4	12	.	.	TRBV5-6	CASSEWNEKLFF	TGTGCCAGCAGCGAATGGAATGAAAAACTGTTTTTT
TRBJ2-2	11	.	.	TRBV4-1	CASSRSSELFF	TGCGCCAGCAGCCGGAGTTCGGAGCTGTTTTTT
TRBJ2-2	15	.	few	TRBV6-5	CASSYSRGMDGELFF	TGTGCCAGCAGTTACTCGAGGGGGATGGACGGGGAGCTGTTTTTT
TRBJ1-1	13	.	many	TRBV12-3/TRBV12-4	CASNLGPNTEAFF	TGTGCCAGCAACCTGGGGCCGAACACTGAAGCTTTCTTT
TRBJ2-1	15	.	.	TRBV6-1	CASRGTGSTYNEQFF	TGTGCCAGCAGGGGCACAGGGAGCACCTACAATGAGCAGTTCTTC
TRBJ1-3	14	.	many	TRBV5-6	CASSIWGGKNTIYF	TGTGCCAGCAGCATCTGGGGAGGAAAGAACACCATATATTTT
TRBJ2-7	14	.	.	TRBV30	CAWSSTDLTYEQYF	TGTGCCTGGAGTTCCACGGACTTGACCTACGAGCAGTACTTC
TRBJ2-6	15	.	.	TRBV5-1	CASSLVEPGANVLTF	TGCGCCAGCAGCTTGGTGGAGCCTGGGGCCAACGTCCTGACTTTC
TRBJ1-5	15	.	.	TRBV5-5	CASSLYTGFNQPQHF	TGTGCCAGCAGCTTGTATACAGGTTTTAATCAGCCCCAGCATTTT
TRBJ1-1	13	.	few	TRBV29-1	CSVESPLGTEAFF	TGCAGCGTTGAGTCACCCCTGGGCACTGAAGCTTTCTTT
TRBJ2-2	14	.	.	TRBV20-1	CSAMAPSAFGELFF	TGCAGTGCTATGGCCCCCTCAGCATTCGGGGAGCTGTTTTTT